This T cell receptor beta chain originates from a study of radiation and T cells in renal cell carcinoma. Across the study: Nephrectomy followed 15 Gy stereotactic body radiation by 4 weeks.

Method: immunoSEQ multiplex PCR; TCRdb's copy keeps in-frame clones and lacks some. There are 45,000 to 65,000 clones in the sample; roughly three quarters occur only once, and 6% to 9.5% lies in the top ten. Time point indicated: baseline pretreatment blood. Sample treatment: 15 Gy SBRT to primary tumor, nephrectomy 4 weeks later. After SBRT, blood was collected at 2 and 4 weeks, plus baseline. The tumor was a clear cell renal cell carcinoma. CDR1 PRHDT and CDR2 FYEKMQ come from the germline V gene (reference sequence). The CDR3 is 16 amino acids. Overall study results and limits: Without pretreatment biopsies, baseline tumor clonotype presence was undetermined.

Details on this clone: Its antigen is currently unknown. At one boundary the junction diverges from the germline segment, which might be a read error.

The material was blood, obtained from a patient whose treatment included radiotherapy and nephrectomy. This clonotype was obtained from a man between 60 and 75 years old with renal cell carcinoma. The rearrangement links TRBV13 to TRBJ1-2, with 7 bases identical to TRBD1. The CDR3 is CASSVGQAYREYGYTF. For the CDR3, the DNA is TGTGCCAGCAGCGTAGGACAGGCCTATCGAGAGTATGGCTACACCTTC. Full variable domain (remainder filled in from reference TRBV13 and TRBJ1-2): AAGVIQSPRHLIKEKRETATLKCYPIPRHDTVYWYQQGPGQDPQFLISFYEKMQSDKGSIPDRFSAQQFSDYHSELNMSSLELGDSALYFCASSVGQAYREYGYTFGSGTRLTVV.